Below are 3 T cell receptor beta chains sequenced from a single sample in a study of blood T cell repertoires in COVID-19. Sequenced by immunoSEQ multiplex PCR; TCRdb stores in-frame clones only, minus some. The table includes 25,000 to 35,000 clones, approximately 80% detected once. Material: peripheral blood. The source of these receptors is a woman of 80 years or more with acute or convalescent COVID-19.

This clone has just one count. CDR3 loop: CSVRGDRGGSYEQYF. The CDR3 region has the DNA TGCAGCGTTCGTGGGGATCGCGGCGGGAGTTACGAGCAGTACTTC. The chain joins TRBV29-1 to TRBJ2-7, with 7 nucleotides matching TRBD2. This CDR3 comprises 15 residues. CDR1 and CDR2 (germline): SQVTM, ANQGSEA. The trim removed 5 bases at V and 4 bases at J, leaving 14 bases unmatched.

The chain combines TRBV18 with TRBJ1-5, with D uncertain. The V and J ends lost 4 bases and 5 bases respectively, with 9 bases between them. CDR3 size: 13 residues. CDR1 is KGHSH, CDR2 LQKENI, per germline. In DNA, the CDR3 is TGTGCCAGCTCACTTAATTCGGATCAGCCCCAGCATTTT. This encodes CASSLNSDQPQHF.

The chain couples TRBV5-1 to TRBJ1-6; no definite D call. V was shortened by 3 bases and J by 2 bases, with 12 bases between the two germline ends. Germline-derived CDR1 and CDR2 are SGHRS and YFSETQ. This CDR3 spans 16 amino acids. The chain's CDR3 is CASSSGEGAYNSPLHF. The CDR3 nucleotides are TGCGCCAGCAGCTCCGGGGAGGGAGCCTATAATTCACCCCTCCACTTT.